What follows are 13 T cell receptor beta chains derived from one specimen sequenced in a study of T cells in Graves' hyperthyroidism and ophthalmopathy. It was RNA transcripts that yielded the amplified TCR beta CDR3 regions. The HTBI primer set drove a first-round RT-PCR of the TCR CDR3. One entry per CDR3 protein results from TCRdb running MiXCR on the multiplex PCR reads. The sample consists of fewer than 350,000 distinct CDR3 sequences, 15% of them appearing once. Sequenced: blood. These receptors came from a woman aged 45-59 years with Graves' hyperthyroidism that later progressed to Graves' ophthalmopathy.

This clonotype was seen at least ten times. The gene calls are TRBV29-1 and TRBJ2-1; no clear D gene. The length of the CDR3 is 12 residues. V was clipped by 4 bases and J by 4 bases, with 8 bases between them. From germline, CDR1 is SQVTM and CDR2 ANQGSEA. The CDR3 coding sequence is TGCAGCGTTGGCGACCGATACAATGAGCAGTTCTTC. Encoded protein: CSVGDRYNEQFF.

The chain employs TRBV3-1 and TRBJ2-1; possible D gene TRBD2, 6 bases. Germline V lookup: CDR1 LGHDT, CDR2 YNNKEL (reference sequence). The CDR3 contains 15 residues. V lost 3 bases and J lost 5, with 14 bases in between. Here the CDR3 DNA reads TGTGCCAGCAGCCACACGAGGGAGGTAAACAATGAGCAGTTCTTC. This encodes CASSHTREVNNEQFF.

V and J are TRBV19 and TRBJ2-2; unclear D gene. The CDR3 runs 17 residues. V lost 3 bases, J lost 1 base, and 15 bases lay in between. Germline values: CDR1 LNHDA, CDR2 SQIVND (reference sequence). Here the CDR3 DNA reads TGTGCCAGTAGTATTGGAGTAGCAGGCAAGAACACCGGGGAGCTGTTTTTT. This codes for CASSIGVAGKNTGELFF.

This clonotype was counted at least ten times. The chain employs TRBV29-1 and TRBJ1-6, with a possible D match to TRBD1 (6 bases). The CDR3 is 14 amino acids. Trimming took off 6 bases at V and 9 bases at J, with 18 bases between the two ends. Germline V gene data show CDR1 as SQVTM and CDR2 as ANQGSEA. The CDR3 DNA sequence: TGCAGCGTCTCACTACAGGGACTAGGTTCACCCCTCCACTTT. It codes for CSVSLQGLGSPLHF.

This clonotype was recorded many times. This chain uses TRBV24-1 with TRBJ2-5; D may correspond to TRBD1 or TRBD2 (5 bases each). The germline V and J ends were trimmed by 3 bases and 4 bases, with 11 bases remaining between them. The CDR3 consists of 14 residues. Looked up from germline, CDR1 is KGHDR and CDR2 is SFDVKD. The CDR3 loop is CATSDGWDGETQYF. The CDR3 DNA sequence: TGTGCCACCAGTGATGGATGGGACGGAGAGACCCAGTACTTC.

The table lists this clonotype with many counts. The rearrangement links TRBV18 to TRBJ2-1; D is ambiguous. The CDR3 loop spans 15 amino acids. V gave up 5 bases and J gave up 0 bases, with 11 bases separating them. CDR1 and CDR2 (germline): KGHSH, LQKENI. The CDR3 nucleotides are TGTGCCAGCTCATTAAGAGAGGTCTCCTACAATGAGCAGTTCTTC. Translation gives CASSLREVSYNEQFF. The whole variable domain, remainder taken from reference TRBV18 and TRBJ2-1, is NAGVMQNPRHLVRRRGQEARLRCSPMKGHSHVYWYRQLPEEGLKFMVYLQKENIIDESGMPKERFSAEFPKEGPSILRIQQVVRGDSAAYFCASSLREVSYNEQFFGPGTRLTVL.

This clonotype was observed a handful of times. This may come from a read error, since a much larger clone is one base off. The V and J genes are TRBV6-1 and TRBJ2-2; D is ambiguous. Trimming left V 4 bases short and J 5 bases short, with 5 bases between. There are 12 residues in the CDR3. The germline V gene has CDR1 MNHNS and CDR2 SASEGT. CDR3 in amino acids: CASSGSTGELFF. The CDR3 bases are TGTGCCAGCAGTGGATCTACCGGGGAGCTGTTTTTT.

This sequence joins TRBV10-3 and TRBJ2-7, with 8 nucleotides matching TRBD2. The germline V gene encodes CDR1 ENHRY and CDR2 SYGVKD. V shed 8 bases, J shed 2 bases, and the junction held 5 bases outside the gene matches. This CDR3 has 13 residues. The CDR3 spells CAILEAGAYEQYF. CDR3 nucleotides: TGTGCCATCTTAGAAGCGGGAGCCTACGAGCAGTACTTC.

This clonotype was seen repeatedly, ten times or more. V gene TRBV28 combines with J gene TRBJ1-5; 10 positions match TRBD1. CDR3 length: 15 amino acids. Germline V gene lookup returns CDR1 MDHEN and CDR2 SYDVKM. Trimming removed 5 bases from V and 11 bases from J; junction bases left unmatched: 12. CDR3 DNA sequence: TGTGCCAGCAGTCCTCGGACAGGGGGGGGGGTAGCCCAGCATTTT. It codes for CASSPRTGGGVAQHF.

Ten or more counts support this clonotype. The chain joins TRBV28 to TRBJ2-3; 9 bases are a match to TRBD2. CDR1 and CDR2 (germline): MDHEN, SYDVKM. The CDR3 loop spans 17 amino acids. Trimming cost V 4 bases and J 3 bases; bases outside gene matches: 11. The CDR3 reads CASSSSGLARETDTQYF. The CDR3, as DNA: TGTGCCAGCAGTTCCTCAGGACTAGCGAGGGAGACAGATACGCAGTATTTT.

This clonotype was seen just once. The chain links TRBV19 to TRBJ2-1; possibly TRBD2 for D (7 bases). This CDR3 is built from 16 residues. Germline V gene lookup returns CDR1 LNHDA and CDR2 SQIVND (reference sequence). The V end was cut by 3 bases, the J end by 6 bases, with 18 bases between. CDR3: CASSIGGGGLANEQFF. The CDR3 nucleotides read TGTGCCAGTAGTATCGGAGGGGGGGGTTTGGCCAATGAGCAGTTCTTC.

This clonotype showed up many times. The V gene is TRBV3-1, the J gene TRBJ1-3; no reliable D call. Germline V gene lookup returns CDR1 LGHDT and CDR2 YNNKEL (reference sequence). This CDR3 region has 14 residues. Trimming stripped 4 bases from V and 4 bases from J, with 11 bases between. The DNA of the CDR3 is TGTGCCAGCAGCCTCCGGAGTAGCGGAAACACCATATATTTT. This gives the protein CASSLRSSGNTIYF.

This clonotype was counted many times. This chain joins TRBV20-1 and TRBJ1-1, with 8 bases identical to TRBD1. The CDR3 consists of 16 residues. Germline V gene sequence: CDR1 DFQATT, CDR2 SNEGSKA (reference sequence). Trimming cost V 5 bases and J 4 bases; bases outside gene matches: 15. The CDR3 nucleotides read TGCAGTGCTGGAAAGTGGACAGGGTTGTGGAGCACTGAAGCTTTCTTT. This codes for CSAGKWTGLWSTEAFF.